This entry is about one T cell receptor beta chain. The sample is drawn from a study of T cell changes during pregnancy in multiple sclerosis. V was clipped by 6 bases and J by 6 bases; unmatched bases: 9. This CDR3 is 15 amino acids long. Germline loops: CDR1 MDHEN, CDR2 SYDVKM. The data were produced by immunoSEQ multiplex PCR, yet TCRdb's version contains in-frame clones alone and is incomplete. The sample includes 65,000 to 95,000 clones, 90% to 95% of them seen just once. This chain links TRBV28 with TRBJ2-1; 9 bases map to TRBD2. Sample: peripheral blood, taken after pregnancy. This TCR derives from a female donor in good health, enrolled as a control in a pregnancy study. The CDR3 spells CASSQVGSGSNEQFF. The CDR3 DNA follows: TGTGCCAGCAGCCAGGTGGGTAGCGGGAGCAATGAGCAGTTCTTC.